This TCR beta chain is from a study of T cells in Graves' hyperthyroidism and ophthalmopathy. For the study at large: The authors collected peripheral blood at initial diagnosis, before any treatment. Regarding the study as a whole: The model predicted ophthalmopathy a median roughly six months before onset. Blood also carried most thyroid clonotypes expanded above 0.001.

Stable Graves' hyperthyroidism meant no ophthalmopathy progression within 18 months. On this clonotype itself: Its specificity is not known.

Authors of the study amplified TCR beta CDR3 regions from RNA transcripts. Initially, a first-round RT-PCR of the TCR CDR3 employed the HTBI primer set. Each CDR3 protein gets one entry after TCRdb re-called the multiplex PCR reads with MiXCR. The sample contains some 400,000 distinct CDR3 sequences, roughly 14% of which appear only once. CDR1 is SGHNT and CDR2 is YYREEE in the germline V gene (reference sequence). The CDR3 loop spans 15 amino acids. Between the trimmed V and J ends, which lost 4 bases and 2 bases, there was a span of 14 bases. The TCR comes from a woman in her sixties with Graves' hyperthyroidism. Sequencing was carried out using blood. V gene TRBV5-4 combines with J gene TRBJ2-3; D possibly corresponds to TRBD2 (6 bases). CDR3 residues: CASSGGPGDTDTQYF. For the CDR3, the DNA is TGTGCCAGCAGCGGCGGACCGGGAGACACAGATACGCAGTATTTT.